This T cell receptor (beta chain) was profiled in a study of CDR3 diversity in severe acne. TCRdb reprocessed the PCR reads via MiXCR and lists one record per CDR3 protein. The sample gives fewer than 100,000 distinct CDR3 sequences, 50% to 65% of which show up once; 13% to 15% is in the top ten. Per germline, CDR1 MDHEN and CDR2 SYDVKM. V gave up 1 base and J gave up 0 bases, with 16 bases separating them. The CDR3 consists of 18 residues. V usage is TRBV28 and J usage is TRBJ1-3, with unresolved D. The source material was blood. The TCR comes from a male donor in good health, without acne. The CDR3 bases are TGTGCCAGCAGTTTATTCGTAGTTGACGGCGCCTCTGGAAACACCATATATTTT. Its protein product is CASSLFVVDGASGNTIYF.